The T cell receptor (beta chain) under discussion was sequenced for a study of blood T cells in healthy people across ages. Primed by a sample-barcoded 5' primer and a J-beta primer mix, a second PCR proceeded for about 7 to 11 cycles. Every cDNA molecule bore a tag from a template-switch adaptor containing 12 random nucleotides. MiXCR was run by TCRdb on the 5' RACE reads, yielding one entry per CDR3 protein. Of over a million distinct CDR3 sequences listed, about 43% are singletons. Study conclusions and caveats: The fall in TCR beta diversity per million T cells was roughly linear with age. More naive CD4+ cells and higher diversity marked long-lived donors relative to aged donors.

This clonotype came up a few times. The target antigen is unknown. V dropped 6 bases and J dropped 2; count of bases not matched to a gene: 4. CDR1 SNHLY and CDR2 FYNNEI come from the germline V gene. The CDR3 has 14 residues. This TCR derives from a woman in her late teens or twenties in good health. Sequencing input: blood. This chain links TRBV2 with TRBJ1-1, with 9 positions matching TRBD1. CDR3: CASSRDRVNTEAFF. As DNA, the CDR3 is TGTGCCAGCAGCAGGGACAGGGTTAACACTGAAGCTTTCTTT.